The 27 T cell receptor beta chains given below trace back to one sample, sequenced in a study of metastatic and nonmetastatic thyroid tumors. The entire patient cohort was treatment-naive prior to thyroid surgery. With MiXCR, TCRdb called clones anew from the PCR reads. The sample shows around 17,000 clones, roughly 22% of them seen only once. Sequences were obtained from adjacent normal tissue. These receptors were taken from a female donor with papillary thyroid cancer or a benign thyroid nodule (not recorded which). Some clones in this sample may be carry-over from other donors' samples.

The table lists this clone with a few counts. The chain recombines TRBV6-1 with TRBJ1-5; D not resolved. V lost 7 bases and J lost 9, with 16 bases in between. This CDR3 region has 13 residues. In germline, CDR1 is MNHNS, CDR2 SASEGT. The CDR3 here is CASTPGRGRPQHF. The CDR3 DNA follows: TGTGCCAGCACCCCCGGGCGAGGTAGGCCCCAGCATTTT.

Relative to its sample, this clone is medium-sized. V gene TRBV29-1 combines with J gene TRBJ2-5; 12 bases are shared with TRBD1. Germline V lookup: CDR1 SQVTM, CDR2 ANQGSEA. The CDR3 totals 15 residues. The junction had 9 bases not matched to a gene; V was cut back by 5 bases and J by 5 bases. Here the CDR3 reads CSVSTGTGGTETQYF. The DNA for the CDR3 is TGCAGCGTTTCGACCGGGACAGGGGGCACGGAGACCCAGTACTTC.

This clone showed up many times. The chain has TRBV5-6 and TRBJ2-7; D might be TRBD1 or TRBD2, each matching 6 bases. CDR3 length equals 15 residues. The V end lost 2 bases, the J end lost 2 bases, and 14 bases lay between the germline ends. CDR1 SGHDT and CDR2 YYEEEE come from the germline V gene. CDR3 amino acids: CASSFGGGEAYEQYF. CDR3 nucleotides: TGTGCCAGCAGCTTTGGAGGGGGAGAGGCCTACGAGCAGTACTTC. The variable domain in full, with the rest retrieved from reference TRBV5-6 and TRBJ2-7, is DAGVTQSPTHLIKTRGQQVTLRCSPKSGHDTVSWYQQALGQGPQFIFQYYEEEERQRGNFPDRFSGHQFPNYSSELNVNALLLGDSALYLCASSFGGGEAYEQYFGPGTRLTVT.

This clone was found a few times. The rearrangement uses TRBV6-4 and TRBJ2-5; 10 bases are a match to TRBD1. This CDR3 has 15 residues. V shed 4 bases and J 5 bases; nucleotides not matched to a gene: 7. Germline V gene lookup returns CDR1 MRHNA and CDR2 SNTAGT. The CDR3, as DNA: TGTGCCAGCAGTGCCCAGACAGGGGGCGGCGAGACCCAGTACTTC. This gives the protein CASSAQTGGGETQYF.

This clone was detected only a few times. This sequence joins TRBV7-9 and TRBJ2-7; no clear D. Germline CDR1 and CDR2: SEHNR and FQNEAQ (reference sequence). This CDR3 has 15 residues. The V end was cut by 6 bases, the J end by 4 bases, with 19 bases between. CDR3 amino acids: CASRLGDSSHYEQYF. The CDR3 region has the DNA TGTGCCAGCAGACTCGGAGACTCATCCCATTACGAGCAGTACTTC.

The genes are TRBV7-8 and TRBJ2-7; D could derive from TRBD1 or TRBD2 (6 bases each). This CDR3 contains 15 residues. V lost 3 bases and J 3 bases, leaving 15 bases between the germline ends. Germline assignment: CDR1 SGHVS and CDR2 FQNEAQ. The CDR3 reads CASSLGGNLHYEQYF. The CDR3 DNA reads TGTGCCAGCAGCTTGGGGGGCAACCTACACTACGAGCAGTACTTC.

The chain joins TRBV6-2 or TRBV6-3 to TRBJ2-1, with 13 bases that match TRBD2. Trimming cost V 4 bases and J 5 bases; bases outside gene matches: 2. This CDR3 has 15 amino acids. Germline CDR1 reads MNHEY; CDR2 reads SVGEGT. The CDR3 is CASSSGTSGNNEQFF. The DNA for the CDR3 is TGTGCCAGCAGTTCCGGGACTAGCGGGAACAATGAGCAGTTCTTC.

The rearrangement joins TRBV20-1 to TRBJ1-4; the D is unclear. The germline gives CDR1 DFQATT, CDR2 SNEGSKA (reference sequence). CDR3 size: 13 residues. The CDR3 region is CSPKIPTNEKLFF. In nucleotides, the CDR3 is TGCAGCCCAAAGATACCCACTAATGAAAAACTGTTTTTT.

This chain uses TRBV2 with TRBJ1-5; D gene uncertain. The CDR3 runs to 15 residues. Trimming cost V 5 bases and J 2 bases, with 13 bases left between them. The V gene's germline CDR1 is SNHLY and CDR2 FYNNEI. The CDR3 loop reads CASSPLLGGNQPQHF. CDR3 sequence (DNA): TGTGCCAGCAGTCCCCTTCTAGGAGGCAATCAGCCCCAGCATTTT.

This clone was counted between two and nine times. V usage is TRBV20-1 and J usage is TRBJ2-7; 7 bases map to TRBD1. Germline CDR1 DFQATT, CDR2 SNEGSKA (reference sequence). V trimming: 2 bases; J trimming: 0 bases; junction bases outside the gene matches: 4. The CDR3 has 14 amino acids. The CDR3 DNA is TGCAGTGCTAGACGCCGGGACAGCTCCTACGAGCAGTACTTC. This codes for CSARRRDSSYEQYF.

This clone is a singleton in its sample. The rearrangement uses TRBV5-6 and TRBJ1-6; 9 nucleotides line up with TRBD1. The CDR3 is 16 residues long. Trimming at V came to 2 bases and at J to 10 bases, leaving 10 bases not matched to a gene. CDR1 is SGHDT and CDR2 is YYEEEE in the germline V gene. The CDR3 region has the DNA TGTGCCAGCAGCTTTACCCGGACAGGGGAAAGCTCACCCCTCCACTTT. Amino acid sequence: CASSFTRTGESSPLHF.

The table lists this clone with a few counts. J is TRBJ2-5 and V is TRBV4-1; the match to TRBD2 covers 16 bases. Germline V gives CDR1 MGHRA, CDR2 YSYEKL. With 4 bases clipped from V and 0 bases from J, the junction kept 5 bases outside the gene matches. The CDR3 covers 18 residues. For the CDR3, the DNA is TGCGCCAGCAGCCCGTATGGGACTAGCGGGGGGGACCAAGAGACCCAGTACTTC. It yields the protein CASSPYGTSGGDQETQYF.

This clone was recorded at least ten times. The V and J genes are TRBV20-1 and TRBJ2-1; TRBD2 matches at 7 bases. The CDR3 has 16 residues. V was clipped by 0 bases and J by 3 bases; unmatched bases: 8. CDR1 is DFQATT and CDR2 is SNEGSKA in the germline V gene (reference sequence). CDR3 protein: CSARDVDRTSYNEQFF. In nucleotides, the CDR3 is TGCAGTGCTAGAGATGTTGACCGGACTAGCTACAATGAGCAGTTCTTC.

This clone showed up just a few times. CDR3 DNA: TGCGCCAGCAGCTTAGGACCGGGGGGGATGAACACTGAAGCTTTCTTT. It yields the protein CASSLGPGGMNTEAFF. The chain recombines TRBV5-1 with TRBJ1-1, with TRBD1 as a possible D gene (5 bases). CDR3 length: 16 amino acids. Trimming shortened V by 2 bases and J by 0 bases, and 14 bases separated the two germline ends. In germline, CDR1 is SGHRS, CDR2 YFSETQ.

This clone occurred a few times. The genes are TRBV28 and TRBJ2-5; 7 nucleotides line up with TRBD1. The CDR3 has 13 residues. Germline V gene sequence: CDR1 MDHEN, CDR2 SYDVKM. The J segment lost 3 bases and the V segment lost 5 bases, leaving 3 bases of the junction unmatched. CDR3 protein: CASSPGQEETQYF. CDR3 nucleotides: TGTGCCAGCAGTCCCGGACAGGAAGAGACCCAGTACTTC.

This clone has just a few counts. CDR3 region: CASSQNTEAFF. Here the CDR3 DNA reads TGTGCCAGCTCTCAGAACACTGAAGCTTTCTTT. This chain joins TRBV18 and TRBJ1-1; no firm D call. CDR1 and CDR2 (germline): KGHSH, LQKENI. This CDR3 is 11 amino acids long. V gave up 6 bases and J gave up 1 base, with 3 bases separating them.

This clone occurred a few times. V usage is TRBV12-3 or TRBV12-4 and J usage is TRBJ2-7; 7 bases line up with TRBD1. CDR3 size: 14 residues. V shed 4 bases, J shed 3 bases, and the junction held 6 bases outside the gene matches. The CDR3 region is CASSSGTVYYEQYF. Here the CDR3 DNA reads TGTGCCAGCAGTTCTGGGACAGTGTACTACGAGCAGTACTTC.

This chain links TRBV11-2 with TRBJ2-7, with a weak D call TRBD1 (6 bases). V was pared by 5 bases and J by 3 bases, with 17 bases between. Looked up from germline, CDR1 is SGHAT and CDR2 is FQNNGV. CDR3 size: 15 residues. The CDR3, as DNA: TGTGCCAGCAGCCCGAGGGGTGTCAGGGGCTACGAGCAGTACTTC. Translated: CASSPRGVRGYEQYF.

This clone has more than one count but fewer than ten. The rearrangement uses TRBV20-1 and TRBJ2-1, with D perhaps TRBD1 (5 bases). The germline V gene encodes CDR1 DFQATT and CDR2 SNEGSKA (reference sequence). V lost 4 bases to trimming and J lost 0 bases, with 10 bases between them. The CDR3 runs to 14 residues. CDR3 coding DNA: TGCAGTGCTATAGGGGATCCCTCCTACAATGAGCAGTTCTTC. It yields the protein CSAIGDPSYNEQFF.

V is TRBV11-2 and J is TRBJ2-1, with 7 bases identical to TRBD2. Germline CDR1 reads SGHAT; CDR2 reads FQNNGV. With V trimmed by 8 bases and J by 2 bases, 6 bases remained unmatched. This CDR3 spans 14 amino acids. CDR3 in DNA: TGTGCCAGCGCACCGGGACTAACCTACAATGAGCAGTTCTTC. It yields the protein CASAPGLTYNEQFF.

This clone was seen a few times. The rearrangement links TRBV2 to TRBJ1-5; weak D call: TRBD1 (5 bases). The CDR3 is 14 amino acids. With 6 bases removed from V and 7 bases from J, the gap between germline ends came to 16 bases. The germline gives CDR1 SNHLY, CDR2 FYNNEI. The CDR3 reads CASSTGRHEQPQHF. The CDR3 DNA is TGTGCCAGCAGCACAGGACGTCATGAGCAGCCCCAGCATTTT.

This clone has a handful of counts. The chain combines TRBV2 with TRBJ2-7; no clear D. Germline loops: CDR1 SNHLY, CDR2 FYNNEI. V gave up 3 bases and J gave up 0 bases, with 9 bases separating them. The CDR3 consists of 14 residues. In nucleotides, the CDR3 is TGTGCCAGCAGTGATGGGTGGCCCTCCTACGAGCAGTACTTC. Translated, it gives CASSDGWPSYEQYF.

This clone was counted only a few times. CDR3 loop: CASSYTANSARAYNEQFF. The CDR3 DNA is TGTGCCAGCAGTTACACGGCGAATAGCGCCAGAGCCTACAATGAGCAGTTCTTC. This chain connects TRBV6-2 or TRBV6-3 to TRBJ2-1; D might be TRBD2 (5 bases). This CDR3 is built from 18 residues. Germline CDR1 and CDR2: MNHEY and SVGEGT. With 2 bases removed from V and 2 bases from J, the gap between germline ends came to 19 bases.

The rearrangement joins TRBV4-2 to TRBJ2-7; no clear D gene. This CDR3 spans 14 amino acids. The germline V gene encodes CDR1 LGHNA and CDR2 YNFKEQ. Trimming shortened V by 0 bases and J by 6 bases, and 12 bases separated the two germline ends. The CDR3 DNA is TGTGCCAGCAGCCAAGATCCAGGCACAACCGAGCAGTACTTC. Its translation: CASSQDPGTTEQYF.

This clone has at least ten counts. The chain combines TRBV6-5 with TRBJ2-7; 7 positions agree with TRBD2. Looked up from germline, CDR1 is MNHEY and CDR2 is SVGAGI. This CDR3 is built from 14 residues. V lost 2 bases, J lost 1 base, and 2 bases stayed unmatched. The CDR3 protein is CASSYSGASYEQYF. CDR3 nucleotides: TGTGCCAGCAGTTACAGCGGGGCTTCCTACGAGCAGTACTTC.

As DNA, the CDR3 is TGTGCCAGCAGTGAATTCCGCGTGCGGGGGGGGTATGGCTACACCTTC. It specifies CASSEFRVRGGYGYTF. The chain recombines TRBV6-1 with TRBJ1-2, with D perhaps TRBD1 (5 bases). The CDR3 has 16 residues. Trimming shortened V by 2 bases and J by 5 bases, and 18 bases separated the two germline ends. The germline gives CDR1 MNHNS, CDR2 SASEGT.

The sample holds a few counts of this clone. V gene TRBV12-3 or TRBV12-4 combines with J gene TRBJ2-1; TRBD2 aligns across 10 bases. The V and J ends lost 1 base and 4 bases, in that order; junction bases with no gene match: 1. This CDR3 contains 15 residues. CDR3 DNA: TGTGCCAGCAGTTTAGAGACTAGCGGGTACAATGAGCAGTTCTTC. Translation gives CASSLETSGYNEQFF.